The 18 T cell receptor beta chains given below trace back to one sample, sequenced in a study of beta chain features in type 1 diabetes. All of the isolated RNA was reverse transcribed, so expressed TCRB transcripts were sequenced. Clones were sequenced by immunoSEQ multiplex PCR, and TCRdb holds only the in-frame ones, with some missing. The sample has hundreds of thousands of clones, around 8% seen once. Sequencing was done on a sample of central memory CD4+ T cells from blood. These receptors came from a woman younger than 30 in good health.

CDR3 sequence (DNA): TGCGCCAGCAGCCAAGTGACCGCATATGGCTACACCTTC. Translating gives CASSQVTAYGYTF. The chain joins TRBV4-3 to TRBJ1-2; D remains ambiguous. Per the germline V gene, CDR1 is LGHNA and CDR2 is YSLEER. The V gene lost 1 base and the J gene lost 5 bases, with 8 bases spanning the gap. The CDR3 consists of 13 residues.

This clone was seen at least ten times. V and J are TRBV7-9 and TRBJ2-7; 7 nucleotides line up with TRBD1. In germline, CDR1 is SEHNR, CDR2 FQNEAQ (reference sequence). This CDR3 region has 13 residues. After removal of 5 bases from V and 5 bases from J, the junction contained 6 bases not matched to a gene. CDR3 protein: CASSRTGPDEQYF. The CDR3 nucleotides are TGTGCCAGCAGCAGGACAGGTCCTGACGAGCAGTACTTC.

The CDR3 loop reads CASSERETYFSEQFF. CDR3 bases: TGTGCCAGCAGTGAGCGGGAGACTTATTTCAGTGAGCAGTTCTTC. This chain links TRBV6-1 with TRBJ2-1, with TRBD2 identical over 7 bases. The J segment lost 9 bases and the V segment lost 3 bases, leaving 11 bases of the junction unmatched. This CDR3 region has 15 residues. The germline V gene encodes CDR1 MNHNS and CDR2 SASEGT.

V gene TRBV5-4 combines with J gene TRBJ2-3, with TRBD1 as a possible D gene (5 bases). Germline CDR1 is SGHNT and CDR2 is YYREEE (reference sequence). The length of the CDR3 is 14 residues. V was clipped by 3 bases and J by 2 bases, with 10 bases between them. CDR3 nucleotide sequence: TGTGCCAGCAGCTGGACGACAGACACAGATACGCAGTATTTT. As protein: CASSWTTDTDTQYF.

As for this clone: At one boundary the junction diverges from the germline segment, which might be a read error. The chain carries TRBV4-3 and TRBJ2-5, with 7 nucleotides matching TRBD1. CDR1 LGHNA and CDR2 YSLEER come from the germline V gene. This CDR3 contains 14 residues. This chain's CDR3 is CASSFRFDRAERDF. The CDR3 coding sequence is TGCGCCAGCAGCTTCCGATTCGACAGGGCAGAGAGAGACTTC.

In its sample, this clone was seen many times. The rearrangement uses TRBV4-3 and TRBJ2-4; D remains unclear. CDR1 LGHNA and CDR2 YSLEER come from the germline V gene. V dropped 1 base and J dropped 5 bases, with 6 bases sitting between them. The CDR3 consists of 13 residues. CDR3 nucleotide sequence: TGCGCCAGCAGCCAAGCGCAGCAAAACATTCAGTACTTC. It codes for CASSQAQQNIQYF.

The rearrangement links TRBV5-8 to TRBJ2-1; TRBD2 agrees at 11 bases. Germline CDR1 SGHTS, CDR2 YDEGEE. J gave up 1 base and V 5 bases, and 2 bases lay outside the gene matches. CDR3 size: 15 residues. CDR3 sequence reads: CASSRLAGSYNEQFF. DNA for the CDR3: TGTGCCAGCAGTAGACTAGCGGGATCCTACAATGAGCAGTTCTTC.

This clone has a handful of counts. This CDR3 is CASSTTTDTQYF. The CDR3 DNA sequence: TGTGCCAGCTCAACGACAACAGATACGCAGTATTTT. The chain combines TRBV18 with TRBJ2-3; no definite D call. Germline V gene data show CDR1 as KGHSH and CDR2 as LQKENI. The V gene lost 5 bases and the J gene lost 3 bases, with 6 bases spanning the gap. This CDR3 has 12 amino acids.

V usage is TRBV28 and J usage is TRBJ2-2; 8 bases map to TRBD2. After removal of 6 bases from V and 3 bases from J, the junction contained 6 bases not matched to a gene. Germline V gene lookup returns CDR1 MDHEN and CDR2 SYDVKM. The CDR3 spans 15 residues. The CDR3 sequence is CASSIPGGYTGELFF. The CDR3 DNA sequence: TGTGCCAGCAGCATCCCGGGGGGGTACACCGGGGAGCTGTTTTTT.

This chain connects TRBV5-6 to TRBJ2-4; 8 bases line up with TRBD1. CDR1 SGHDT and CDR2 YYEEEE come from the germline V gene. Unmatched junction bases numbered 2, after V lost 4 bases and J lost 8 bases. The CDR3 totals 12 residues. CDR3 nucleotides: TGTGCCAGCAGCCTCAGGGGGCACATTCAGTACTTC. Its translation is CASSLRGHIQYF.

This clone appeared a few times. The chain combines TRBV10-3 with TRBJ2-7; possible D gene TRBD2, 6 bases. Trimming removed 4 bases from V and 10 bases from J, with 17 bases in between. Germline CDR1 and CDR2: ENHRY and SYGVKD. The CDR3 totals 13 residues. CDR3: CAISGGASEVQYF. CDR3 in DNA: TGTGCCATCAGTGGTGGGGCTAGCGAAGTTCAGTACTTC.

The chain uses TRBV28 and TRBJ2-7; maybe TRBD2 (6 bases). This CDR3 comprises 13 residues. V lost 11 bases, J lost 5 bases, and 19 bases lay in between. Looked up from germline, CDR1 is MDHEN and CDR2 is SYDVKM. Here the CDR3 reads CASRYRAGHEQYF. CDR3 coding DNA: TGTGCCTCTCGATATCGGGCGGGGCACGAGCAGTACTTC.

The rearrangement links TRBV9 to TRBJ2-7; D perhaps matches TRBD1 (5 bases). The ends were cut back, 0 bases at V and 2 bases at J, with 15 bases in the middle. Germline V gives CDR1 SGDLS, CDR2 YYNGEE. This CDR3 contains 16 residues. CDR3 bases: TGTGCCAGCAGCGTAGAAGGGGTCGCGACCCCCTACGAGCAGTACTTC. It encodes CASSVEGVATPYEQYF.

V and J are TRBV7-6 and TRBJ2-2; a weak D match, TRBD1 (6 bases). Trimming removed 5 bases at V and 3 bases at J, with 16 bases between. The CDR3 spans 16 residues. Germline V CDR1 and CDR2: SGHVS, FNYEAQ. CDR3 nucleotides: TGTGCCAGCAGCACCTCTACCGGACAGTACACCGGGGAGCTGTTTTTT. It specifies CASSTSTGQYTGELFF.

V is TRBV5-1 and J is TRBJ2-3; 7 nucleotides agree with TRBD2. Unmatched junction bases numbered 3, after V lost 4 bases and J lost 1 base. The germline V gene has CDR1 SGHRS and CDR2 YFSETQ. CDR3 length: 14 amino acids. Here the CDR3 DNA reads TGCGCCAGCAGCGATCGGGGGGGCACAGATACGCAGTATTTT. Protein product: CASSDRGGTDTQYF.

The genes are TRBV4-1 and TRBJ2-7; no firm D call. Trimming pared 0 bases from V and 6 bases from J, leaving 6 bases between. CDR1 and CDR2 (germline): MGHRA, YSYEKL. The CDR3 has 12 amino acids. DNA of the CDR3: TGCGCCAGCAGCCAAGAGGGTCCCGAGCAGTACTTC. It specifies CASSQEGPEQYF.

This clone was observed many times. At one of its ends the junction is not consistent with the germline gene, which may arise from a read error. This same CDR3 is encoded by further DNA sequences in the sample. V and J are TRBV4-1 and TRBJ2-4; 9 nucleotides align to TRBD2. From germline, CDR1 is MGHRA and CDR2 YSYEKL. The CDR3 has 15 residues. As DNA, the CDR3 is TGTGCCAGCAGCCAAGAAGCGGGAGGCGTGGACATTCAGTACTTC. It encodes CASSQEAGGVDIQYF.

In its sample, this clone was seen a few times. V and J are TRBV20-1 and TRBJ2-5, with D hard to call. CDR1 is DFQATT and CDR2 is SNEGSKA in the germline V gene (reference sequence). V lost 7 bases and J lost 2, with 8 bases in between. The CDR3 loop spans 11 amino acids. For the CDR3, the DNA is TGCAGTGTGGATAGACAAGAGACCCAGTACTTC. It translates to CSVDRQETQYF.